The 6 T cell receptor beta chains reported below all come from one sample, sequenced in a study of CD8+ T cells in alopecia areata. Specified treatment: oral pan-JAK inhibitor, 5-10 mg twice daily. Once RNA had been extracted, it was reverse transcribed into cDNA to act as the sequencing template. TCRdb's copy holds only in-frame clones and misses some; the assay was immunoSEQ multiplex PCR. Counted here are 150,000 to 200,000 clones, 60% occurring once; the ten biggest clones make up around 0.92%. Sequenced here: CD4+ T cells sorted from blood, sampled at week 24, from a patient treated with tofacitinib. These receptors came from a human donor with alopecia areata.

The CDR3 DNA follows: TGCAGCGTTGAAAGACAGGGGAGGACTGAAGCTTTCTTT. It is translated as CSVERQGRTEAFF. This chain uses TRBV29-1 with TRBJ1-1; TRBD1 agrees at 8 bases. The trim removed 2 bases at V and 5 bases at J, leaving 4 bases unmatched. CDR3 size: 13 residues. Germline loops: CDR1 SQVTM, CDR2 ANQGSEA. The full variable domain, rest sourced from reference TRBV29-1 and TRBJ1-1, is SAVISQKPSRDICQRGTSLTIQCQVDSQVTMMFWYRQQPGQSLTLIATANQGSEATYESGFVIDKFPISRPNLTFSTLTVSNMSPEDSSIYLCSVERQGRTEAFFGQGTRLTVV.

This chain joins TRBV6-6 and TRBJ1-1, with unresolved D. V lost 2 bases, J lost 0 bases, and 10 bases lay in between. The CDR3 loop spans 15 amino acids. CDR1 MNHNY and CDR2 SVGAGI come from the germline V gene (reference sequence). The CDR3 here is CASSYGEGLNTEAFF. In DNA form, the CDR3 reads TGTGCCAGCAGTTACGGGGAAGGCCTGAACACTGAAGCTTTCTTT.

Only a few counts were recorded for this clone. The rearrangement uses TRBV29-1 and TRBJ2-1; tentatively, D is TRBD1 (5 bases). The CDR3 is made up of 16 amino acids. Germline assignment: CDR1 SQVTM and CDR2 ANQGSEA. V was pared by 6 bases and J by 6 bases, with 24 bases between. The DNA for the CDR3 is TGCAGCGTAGGTGTCACGGCGCGAACAGGTCGCAATGAGCAGTTCTTC. Translating it yields CSVGVTARTGRNEQFF.

This clone has just a few counts. The chain links TRBV9 to TRBJ1-1, with TRBD1 identical over 9 bases. Germline-derived CDR1 and CDR2 are SGDLS and YYNGEE. J lost 6 bases, V lost 3 bases, and 3 bases had no gene match. The CDR3 is 13 amino acids. The CDR3 loop reads CASSGDREAEAFF. CDR3 DNA: TGTGCCAGCAGCGGGGACAGGGAGGCTGAAGCTTTCTTT. The full variable domain, its missing parts supplied by reference TRBV9 and TRBJ1-1, is DSGVTQTPKHLITATGQRVTLRCSPRSGDLSVYWYQQSLDQGLQFLIQYYNGEERAKGNILERFSAQQFPDLHSELNLSSLELGDSALYFCASSGDREAEAFFGQGTRLTVV.

This clone was found once. The V gene is TRBV29-1, the J gene TRBJ1-2; 8 nucleotides agree with TRBD1. The V gene end was trimmed by 3 bases and the J gene end by 4 bases; junction bases not matched to a gene: 10. Germline values: CDR1 SQVTM, CDR2 ANQGSEA. The CDR3 length is 15 residues. The CDR3 nucleotides are TGCAGCGTTGACCCCGGGGACAGGACCTTCTATGGCTACACCTTC. Amino acids: CSVDPGDRTFYGYTF.

The table lists this clone with a few counts. The chain joins TRBV5-6 to TRBJ2-1; 8 bases align to TRBD1. The V and J ends lost 0 bases and 7 bases, in that order; junction bases with no gene match: 9. The CDR3 is 16 amino acids. Germline lookup yields CDR1 SGHDT and CDR2 YYEEEE. The CDR3 here is CASSLAYGQGGNEQFF. The CDR3 DNA sequence: TGTGCCAGCAGCTTGGCGTATGGACAGGGTGGTAATGAGCAGTTCTTC.